The 27 T cell receptor beta chains below all came from one sample that was sequenced in a study of blood T cell repertoires in COVID-19. Only in-frame clones appear in the TCRdb table, and some are missing; sequencing was by immunoSEQ multiplex PCR. The table lists over 130,000 clones, 86% of them singletons. Sequencing was done on a sample of peripheral blood. The origin of the receptors is a man between 65 and 85 years old with acute or convalescent COVID-19.

The rearrangement links TRBV6-1 to TRBJ2-7; 10 nucleotides line up with TRBD1. The V and J ends lost 3 bases and 3 bases, in that order; junction bases with no gene match: 5. This CDR3 contains 15 residues. Germline V CDR1 and CDR2: MNHNS, SASEGT. CDR3 in DNA: TGTGCCAGCAGTGACCGGGACAGGGGAGTCTACGAGCAGTACTTC. This codes for CASSDRDRGVYEQYF.

The rearrangement links TRBV19 to TRBJ2-7; TRBD1 is a possible D gene (5 bases). The CDR3 sequence is 14 residues long. The V and J ends lost 0 bases and 3 bases respectively, with 9 bases between them. Per germline, CDR1 LNHDA and CDR2 SQIVND (reference sequence). Here the CDR3 reads CASSIDLTVYEQYF. The CDR3 coding sequence is TGTGCCAGTAGTATAGATCTGACAGTCTACGAGCAGTACTTC.

This clone was observed a few times. The chain has TRBV6-6 and TRBJ2-2; no reliable D call. V lost 6 bases to trimming and J lost 7 bases, with 15 bases between them. The CDR3 extends over 14 amino acids. The V gene's germline CDR1 is MNHNY and CDR2 SVGAGI (reference sequence). The CDR3 spells CASSGQRGNGELFF. The CDR3 DNA is TGTGCCAGCAGCGGTCAGCGCGGCAACGGGGAGCTGTTTTTT.

The V and J genes are TRBV19 and TRBJ2-7, with 9 bases fitting TRBD2. Germline trimming cut 10 bases from V and 2 bases from J; bases unmatched to any gene: 3. The CDR3 covers 12 residues. The germline gives CDR1 LNHDA, CDR2 SQIVND (reference sequence). The CDR3 region has the DNA TGTGCCACTAGCGGGAACCCCTACGAGCAGTACTTC. As protein: CATSGNPYEQYF.

The chain joins TRBV28 to TRBJ2-5, with TRBD2 identical over 9 bases. Trimming took 5 bases from V and 7 from J; bases not matched to a gene: 11. CDR3 length: 15 amino acids. In germline, CDR1 is MDHEN, CDR2 SYDVKM. This CDR3 is CASSPPRTSEGTQYF. The CDR3 DNA follows: TGTGCCAGCAGTCCTCCTAGGACTAGCGAAGGGACCCAGTACTTC.

The genes are TRBV10-3 and TRBJ2-2; D remains unclear. CDR3 length: 14 residues. Trimming left V 2 bases short and J 8 bases short, with 12 bases between. The V gene's germline CDR1 is ENHRY and CDR2 SYGVKD. CDR3 amino acids: CAISEALSRGELFF. CDR3 coding DNA: TGTGCCATCAGTGAGGCGTTGTCCAGGGGGGAGCTGTTTTTT.

This chain links TRBV10-3 with TRBJ1-6; 8 positions match TRBD1. The J segment lost 7 bases and the V segment lost 6 bases, leaving 5 bases of the junction unmatched. CDR3 length: 14 residues. The germline V gene encodes CDR1 ENHRY and CDR2 SYGVKD. This chain's CDR3 is CAIRETGDNSPLHF. The CDR3, as DNA: TGTGCCATCAGGGAGACAGGGGACAATTCACCCCTCCACTTT.

The rearrangement joins TRBV9 to TRBJ2-1; TRBD2 matches at 8 bases. The germline gives CDR1 SGDLS, CDR2 YYNGEE. V lost 7 bases, J lost 1 base, and 7 bases stayed unmatched. CDR3 length: 15 residues. The CDR3 DNA follows: TGTGCCAGCGGCACAAGCGGGAGTTCCTACAATGAGCAGTTCTTC. Its translation is CASGTSGSSYNEQFF.

This clone showed up just a few times. The chain uses TRBV7-3 and TRBJ2-2; D is ambiguous. Trimming removed 2 bases at V and 2 bases at J, with 9 bases between. The germline CDR1 and CDR2 sequences are SGHTA and FQGTGA. This CDR3 is 15 amino acids long. This CDR3 is CASSLARINTGELFF. The CDR3 DNA reads TGTGCCAGCAGCTTAGCTAGGATCAACACCGGGGAGCTGTTTTTT.

This chain joins TRBV6-5 and TRBJ1-1; TRBD1 is a possible D gene (5 bases). This CDR3 is built from 14 residues. Looked up from germline, CDR1 is MNHEY and CDR2 is SVGAGI. Trimming took off 7 bases at V and 0 bases at J, with 12 bases between the two ends. The DNA of the CDR3 is TGTGCCAGCACCAACGCAGGGATGAACACTGAAGCTTTCTTT. Translating it yields CASTNAGMNTEAFF.

The V call is TRBV7-3, the J call TRBJ1-2; 7 bases are a match to TRBD1. Trimming cost V 0 bases and J 3 bases; bases outside gene matches: 7. The length of the CDR3 is 16 residues. Germline values: CDR1 SGHTA, CDR2 FQGTGA. DNA of the CDR3: TGTGCCAGCAGCTTAACTCCGGGACAGAACCACTATGGCTACACCTTC. Translating gives CASSLTPGQNHYGYTF.

J is TRBJ2-2 and V is TRBV27, with a weak D call TRBD2 (5 bases). The germline V gene has CDR1 MNHEY and CDR2 SMNVEV (reference sequence). This CDR3 spans 16 amino acids. V was shortened by 2 bases and J by 4 bases, with 14 bases between the two germline ends. The CDR3 bases are TGTGCCAGCAGTTTACTGGCTAGCCTAGGCACCGGGGAGCTGTTTTTT. As protein: CASSLLASLGTGELFF.

The chain joins TRBV7-9 to TRBJ2-3, with 9 bases matching TRBD2. Germline CDR1 SEHNR, CDR2 FQNEAQ (reference sequence). This CDR3 has 16 amino acids. With V trimmed by 5 bases and J by 2 bases, 8 bases remained unmatched. CDR3 amino acids: CASSPLAGPPTDTQYF. The CDR3 DNA is TGTGCCAGCAGCCCGCTAGCGGGACCCCCCACAGATACGCAGTATTTT.

This clone was seen a single time. This sequence joins TRBV6-5 and TRBJ2-3; possibly TRBD2 for D (5 bases). The germline V gene encodes CDR1 MNHEY and CDR2 SVGAGI. Trimming removed 8 bases from V and 2 bases from J, with 14 bases in between. The CDR3 has 14 residues. The CDR3 DNA sequence: TGTGCCAGCGATCCCGGGGATGACACAGATACGCAGTATTTT. Amino acid sequence: CASDPGDDTDTQYF.

This chain uses TRBV24-1 with TRBJ2-2, with 8 bases identical to TRBD2. The CDR3 runs 16 residues. Germline lookup yields CDR1 KGHDR and CDR2 SFDVKD. The V segment lost 4 bases and the J segment 4 bases; nucleotides outside the gene matches: 7. The CDR3 nucleotides read TGTGCCACCAGTGACTTACGAGCGGGAGCCACCGGGGAGCTGTTTTTT. It encodes CATSDLRAGATGELFF.

This clone was recorded only once. The chain is built from TRBV2 and TRBJ1-1; the match to TRBD1 covers 12 bases. This CDR3 region has 18 residues. CDR1 is SNHLY, CDR2 FYNNEI, per germline. Trimming at V came to 6 bases and at J to 4 bases, leaving 15 bases not matched to a gene. CDR3 nucleotides: TGTGCCAGCAGCCCGACCCCCGGGACAGGGGGCGAATTCACTGAAGCTTTCTTT. It codes for CASSPTPGTGGEFTEAFF.

The chain is built from TRBV7-3 and TRBJ2-1, with a tentative D call TRBD2 (7 bases). CDR1 and CDR2 (germline): SGHTA, FQGTGA. Trimming took off 5 bases at V and 6 bases at J, with 23 bases between the two ends. The CDR3 length is 17 residues. CDR3 bases: TGTGCCAGCAGCCAAAGGGGGGGAGCTGTGGTAGGCAATGAGCAGTTCTTC. Amino acid sequence: CASSQRGGAVVGNEQFF.

The CDR3 here is CASSGQGRDTEAFF. CDR3 nucleotide sequence: TGTGCCAGCAGCGGACAGGGGAGGGACACTGAAGCTTTCTTT. V gene TRBV9 combines with J gene TRBJ1-1; 8 bases agree with TRBD1. CDR1 and CDR2 (germline): SGDLS, YYNGEE. The CDR3 runs 14 residues. The V segment lost 3 bases and the J segment 3 bases; nucleotides outside the gene matches: 4.

This sequence joins TRBV27 and TRBJ1-2; D gene unclear. Trimming took off 2 bases at V and 4 bases at J, with 8 bases between the two ends. Germline V CDR1 and CDR2: MNHEY, SMNVEV (reference sequence). This CDR3 spans 13 amino acids. CDR3 in DNA: TGTGCCAGCAGTTTAACAGAGTCCTATGGCTACACCTTC. It translates to CASSLTESYGYTF.

The CDR3 bases are TGTGCCAGCAGTTACGAGCGGGAGATCACAGATACGCAGTATTTT. Its protein product is CASSYEREITDTQYF. The J gene is TRBJ2-3, the V gene TRBV6-2 or TRBV6-3; the match to TRBD2 covers 8 bases. Germline V gene sequence: CDR1 MNHEY, CDR2 SVGEGT. The ends lost 2 bases at V and 2 bases at J; junction bases unmatched: 3. The length of the CDR3 is 15 residues.

The chain employs TRBV11-3 and TRBJ2-1; TRBD2 matches at 14 bases. Germline V CDR1 and CDR2: SGHNT, YENEEA. The CDR3 loop spans 16 amino acids. Trimming cost V 5 bases and J 8 bases; bases outside gene matches: 8. The CDR3 region has the DNA TGTGCCAGCAGCCTACGCGGGACTAGCGGGAGACATGAGCAGTTCTTC. Its translation is CASSLRGTSGRHEQFF.

The chain has TRBV18 and TRBJ2-5; TRBD1 is a possible D gene (6 bases). The germline CDR1 and CDR2 sequences are KGHSH and LQKENI. This CDR3 is built from 16 residues. Trimming removed 1 base at V and 1 base at J, with 13 bases between. DNA of the CDR3: TGTGCCAGCTCACCACTTGGGGGCTGGTCCCAAGAGACCCAGTACTTC. It encodes CASSPLGGWSQETQYF.

The V and J genes are TRBV11-2 and TRBJ2-5, with D perhaps matching TRBD1 (5 bases). CDR1 is SGHAT, CDR2 FQNNGV, per germline. The CDR3 runs 16 residues. The V and J ends lost 1 base and 1 base respectively, with 13 bases between them. The chain's CDR3 is CASSLGTGPSQETQYF. CDR3 DNA: TGTGCCAGCAGCTTAGGTACAGGTCCTTCCCAAGAGACCCAGTACTTC.

The chain joins TRBV5-6 to TRBJ2-3; no definite D call. With 4 bases removed from V and 0 bases from J, the gap between germline ends came to 6 bases. This CDR3 has 13 residues. Germline values: CDR1 SGHDT, CDR2 YYEEEE. Written as DNA, the CDR3 is TGTGCCAGCAGCCTTCGGAGCACAGATACGCAGTATTTT. It is translated as CASSLRSTDTQYF.

The chain recombines TRBV14 with TRBJ2-7; TRBD1 matches at 8 bases. The CDR3 has 15 amino acids. The germline CDR1 and CDR2 sequences are SGHDN and FVKESK. V was clipped by 4 bases and J by 2 bases; unmatched bases: 7. The CDR3 DNA reads TGTGCCAGCAGCCCATGGGACAGGCCTGCCTACGAGCAGTACTTC. As protein: CASSPWDRPAYEQYF.

The chain has TRBV6-4 and TRBJ2-6; TRBD1 might be the D (6 bases). The germline gives CDR1 MRHNA, CDR2 SNTAGT. The CDR3 is 15 residues long. V was pared by 6 bases and J by 1 base, with 10 bases between. The CDR3 nucleotides are TGTGCCAGCAGAGAACAGGGTTCTGGGGCCAACGTCCTGACTTTC. Translating it yields CASREQGSGANVLTF.

The chain is built from TRBV7-9 and TRBJ2-3; 14 bases agree with TRBD2. V was clipped by 5 bases and J by 4 bases; unmatched bases: 2. CDR3 length: 15 amino acids. Germline loops: CDR1 SEHNR, CDR2 FQNEAQ (reference sequence). CDR3: CASSLGLAGADTQYF. CDR3 sequence (DNA): TGTGCCAGCAGCCTGGGACTAGCGGGGGCAGATACGCAGTATTTT. The full variable domain, its missing parts supplied by reference TRBV7-9 and TRBJ2-3, is DTGVSQNPRHKITKRGQNVTFRCDPISEHNRLYWYRQTLGQGPEFLTYFQNEAQLEKSRLLSDRFSAERPKGSFSTLEIQRTEQGDSAMYLCASSLGLAGADTQYFGPGTRLTVL.